These 14 T cell receptor beta chains came from one sample sequenced in a study of T cells after yellow fever vaccination. TCRdb fed the 5' RACE reads into MiXCR, producing one record per CDR3 protein. The sample contains just under 600,000 distinct CDR3 sequences, about 14% of which appear only once. Here the sequenced sample was PBMCs, taken on the day of the yellow fever booster vaccination. The receptors come from a man between 25 and 39 years old who received the YFV17D yellow fever vaccine.

This chain joins TRBV5-1 and TRBJ2-3, with D perhaps matching TRBD2 (6 bases). The V and J ends lost 4 bases and 0 bases respectively, with 12 bases between them. The CDR3 extends over 15 amino acids. Germline V gene data show CDR1 as SGHRS and CDR2 as YFSETQ. This CDR3 is CASSEGLISTDTQYF. CDR3 DNA sequence: TGCGCCAGCAGCGAGGGACTTATTAGCACAGATACGCAGTATTTT.

The CDR3 loop is CASSASGLTYEQYF. DNA for the CDR3: TGTGCCAGCAGTGCTAGCGGGCTAACCTACGAGCAGTACTTC. The chain links TRBV27 to TRBJ2-7; TRBD2 matches 8 bases. This CDR3 comprises 14 residues. V shed 5 bases, J shed 2 bases, and the junction held 5 bases outside the gene matches. The V gene's germline CDR1 is MNHEY and CDR2 SMNVEV (reference sequence).

The genes are TRBV7-2 and TRBJ2-1; unclear D gene. Germline V CDR1 and CDR2: SGHTA, FQGNSA. V lost 3 bases and J 0 bases, leaving 3 bases between the germline ends. The CDR3 loop spans 13 amino acids. CDR3 DNA sequence: TGTGCCAGCAGCTTTAACTCCTACAATGAGCAGTTCTTC. Its translation is CASSFNSYNEQFF.

This clonotype was counted a few times. The chain couples TRBV14 to TRBJ2-1, with 10 nucleotides matching TRBD1. The CDR3 has 18 residues. With V trimmed by 4 bases and J by 9 bases, 18 bases remained unmatched. Germline V gene data show CDR1 as SGHDN and CDR2 as FVKESK. CDR3 in DNA: TGTGCCAGCAGCCGAGTCGGCTGGCGACAGGGGGCGTTTGGTGAGCAGTTCTTC. It translates to CASSRVGWRQGAFGEQFF.

The CDR3 nucleotides read TGTGCCAGCAGCTTAGGGCGGGCCGCCCATACGCAGTATTTT. As protein: CASSLGRAAHTQYF. This chain uses TRBV7-2 with TRBJ2-3, with a tentative D call TRBD2 (5 bases). Germline values: CDR1 SGHTA, CDR2 FQGNSA. Trimming removed 1 base at V and 7 bases at J, with 12 bases between. The CDR3 runs 14 residues.

This clonotype turned up a few times. This chain uses TRBV19 with TRBJ1-1; 8 positions agree with TRBD1. J gave up 1 base and V 4 bases, and 11 bases lay outside the gene matches. Germline CDR1 LNHDA, CDR2 SQIVND (reference sequence). The CDR3 runs 17 residues. DNA of the CDR3: TGTGCCAGTAGTAATCCGAGCAGGGGGCGTGAGAACACTGAAGCTTTCTTT. Protein product: CASSNPSRGRENTEAFF.

The chain links TRBV2 to TRBJ2-3, with 14 bases identical to TRBD2. This CDR3 region has 15 residues. The trim removed 5 bases at V and 5 bases at J, leaving 3 bases unmatched. Germline lookup yields CDR1 SNHLY and CDR2 FYNNEI. The chain's CDR3 is CASSRLAGGLDTQYF. CDR3 DNA sequence: TGTGCCAGCAGTAGACTAGCGGGAGGGTTAGATACGCAGTATTTT.

CDR3 loop: CASSLQGARDQPQHF. CDR3 DNA sequence: TGTGCCAGCAGCTTACAGGGGGCGCGGGATCAGCCCCAGCATTTT. This chain links TRBV7-2 with TRBJ1-5, with 8 bases aligning to TRBD1. CDR3 length: 15 residues. The V and J ends lost 2 bases and 5 bases, in that order; junction bases with no gene match: 5. Germline loops: CDR1 SGHTA, CDR2 FQGNSA. Supplemented by reference TRBV7-2 and TRBJ1-5, the full variable domain reads GAGVSQSPSNKVTEKGKDVELRCDPISGHTALYWYRQSLGQGLEFLIYFQGNSAPDKSGLPSDRFSAERTGGSVSTLTIQRTQQEDSAVYLCASSLQGARDQPQHFGDGTRLSIL.

This clonotype was counted between two and nine times. The rearrangement links TRBV13 to TRBJ2-1; 12 bases are shared with TRBD2. The CDR3 spans 17 residues. CDR1 and CDR2 (germline): PRHDT, FYEKMQ (reference sequence). Trimming at V came to 8 bases and at J to 4 bases, leaving 12 bases not matched to a gene. The CDR3 loop reads CASSIRTSGKDYNEQFF. CDR3 bases: TGTGCCAGCTCCATCCGGACTAGCGGGAAGGATTACAATGAGCAGTTCTTC.

This clonotype appeared many times. The J gene is TRBJ1-4, the V gene TRBV7-8; D remains unclear. V lost 5 bases and J lost 5, with 12 bases in between. The germline V gene encodes CDR1 SGHVS and CDR2 FQNEAQ. The CDR3 runs 14 residues. The CDR3 here is CASSIREANEKLFF. The CDR3 DNA follows: TGTGCCAGCAGCATCCGGGAGGCAAATGAAAAACTGTTTTTT.

This clonotype was seen a few times. V usage is TRBV5-1 and J usage is TRBJ2-3; no clear D gene. Trimming took off 0 bases at V and 0 bases at J, with 11 bases between the two ends. Germline-derived CDR1 and CDR2 are SGHRS and YFSETQ. The CDR3 is 16 amino acids. In nucleotides, the CDR3 is TGCGCCAGCAGCTTGGACTACAGATCGAGCACAGATACGCAGTATTTT. Its translation: CASSLDYRSSTDTQYF.

This clonotype was seen only a few times. The chain combines TRBV4-1 with TRBJ2-1; 7 bases fit TRBD2. Unmatched junction bases numbered 9, after V lost 1 base and J lost 6 bases. The CDR3 extends over 16 amino acids. The germline V gene has CDR1 MGHRA and CDR2 YSYEKL. The CDR3 loop reads CASSQGYGGRINEQFF. The CDR3 bases are TGCGCCAGCAGCCAAGGATACGGCGGGAGAATCAATGAGCAGTTCTTC.

This clonotype was recorded a few times. The chain links TRBV7-2 to TRBJ2-2; D is perhaps TRBD2 (5 bases). Germline V gene sequence: CDR1 SGHTA, CDR2 FQGNSA. The CDR3 contains 15 residues. V dropped 5 bases and J dropped 4 bases, with 14 bases sitting between them. The chain's CDR3 is CASSNRGPPTGELFF. The DNA for the CDR3 is TGTGCCAGCAGCAACCGGGGTCCGCCCACCGGGGAGCTGTTTTTT.

V usage is TRBV6-2 or TRBV6-3 and J usage is TRBJ2-7; the match to TRBD2 covers 7 bases. Germline-derived CDR1 and CDR2 are MNHEY and SVGEGT. V trimming: 2 bases; J trimming: 0 bases; junction bases outside the gene matches: 7. The CDR3 loop spans 16 amino acids. The CDR3 DNA reads TGTGCCAGCAGTTACAAGGCGGGGGACTTCTCCTACGAGCAGTACTTC. Protein product: CASSYKAGDFSYEQYF.